These 11 T cell receptor beta chains share one sample of origin, sequenced in a study of blood T cell repertoires in COVID-19. TCRdb's copy holds only in-frame clones and misses some; the assay was immunoSEQ multiplex PCR. Here the sample spans roughly 120,000 clones, approximately 90% being singletons. The specimen was peripheral blood. These receptor sequences come from a woman in her seventies who had recovered from COVID-19.

As concerns this clone: Additional DNA sequences in this sample encode the identical CDR3. This chain uses TRBV11-2 with TRBJ2-7, with 8 positions matching TRBD2. CDR3 length: 14 amino acids. Germline-derived CDR1 and CDR2 are SGHAT and FQNNGV. The V gene end was trimmed by 5 bases and the J gene end by 0 bases; junction bases not matched to a gene: 3. CDR3 loop: CASSLTSGSYEQYF. As DNA, the CDR3 is TGTGCCAGCAGCCTTACTAGCGGCTCCTACGAGCAGTACTTC. Combining the CDR3 with reference TRBV11-2 and TRBJ2-7 gives the whole variable domain EAGVAQSPRYKIIEKRQSVAFWCNPISGHATLYWYQQILGQGPKLLIQFQNNGVVDDSQLPKDRFSAERLKGVDSTLKIQPAKLEDSAVYLCASSLTSGSYEQYFGPGTRLTVT.

The gene calls are TRBV2 and TRBJ1-2; 8 bases fit TRBD1. Germline lookup yields CDR1 SNHLY and CDR2 FYNNEI. V trimming: 3 bases; J trimming: 1 base; junction bases outside the gene matches: 4. This CDR3 comprises 15 residues. The CDR3 loop reads CASSDRTGINYGYTF. The DNA of the CDR3 is TGTGCCAGCAGTGATAGGACAGGGATTAACTATGGCTACACCTTC.

The V gene is TRBV2, the J gene TRBJ2-2, with 13 bases lining up with TRBD2. Germline CDR1 is SNHLY and CDR2 is FYNNEI. J was trimmed by 2 bases and V by 2 bases; bases with no gene match: 2. The CDR3 extends over 17 amino acids. In DNA, the CDR3 is TGTGCCAGCAGTGAAAAGGGACTAGCGGGAAACACCGGGGAGCTGTTTTTT. As protein: CASSEKGLAGNTGELFF.

The rearrangement links TRBV2 to TRBJ1-5, with a weak D call TRBD1 (5 bases). V was shortened by 10 bases and J by 0 bases, with 10 bases between the two germline ends. There are 13 residues in the CDR3. Germline V CDR1 and CDR2: SNHLY, FYNNEI. This chain's CDR3 is CATSTDSNQPQHF. CDR3 sequence (DNA): TGTGCCACCTCGACAGATAGCAATCAGCCCCAGCATTTT.

This clone was found once. The chain employs TRBV23-1 and TRBJ1-5, with D uncertain. TRBV23-1 belongs to the ORF category, with a function that is uncertain. V dropped 3 bases and J dropped 7 bases, with 16 bases sitting between them. The CDR3 totals 15 residues. The CDR3 here is CASSHGQASQQPQHF. In DNA form, the CDR3 reads TGCGCCAGCAGTCATGGTCAGGCCTCCCAACAGCCCCAGCATTTT.

This chain connects TRBV5-1 to TRBJ1-2, with D tentatively TRBD1 (5 bases). The length of the CDR3 is 12 residues. Germline V lookup: CDR1 SGHRS, CDR2 YFSETQ. Trimming removed 3 bases from V and 3 bases from J, with 6 bases in between. CDR3 nucleotides: TGCGCCAGCAGCTGGGGCTACTATGGCTACACCTTC. Amino acid sequence: CASSWGYYGYTF.

The chain recombines TRBV24-1 with TRBJ2-4; the D is unclear. Trimming took 2 bases from V and 6 from J, leaving 7 bases between them. From germline, CDR1 is KGHDR and CDR2 SFDVKD. CDR3 length: 13 amino acids. In DNA, the CDR3 is TGTGCCACCAGTGATTCTCGTATAAACATTCAGTACTTC. Protein: CATSDSRINIQYF.

The chain joins TRBV6-6 to TRBJ2-7, with D possibly TRBD1 on 5 matching bases. Trimming stripped 6 bases from V and 5 bases from J, with 17 bases between. Germline assignment: CDR1 MNHNY and CDR2 SVGAGI (reference sequence). The CDR3 consists of 14 residues. CDR3 loop: CASSALGRGHEQYF. CDR3 bases: TGTGCCAGCAGCGCCCTGGGGCGTGGGCACGAGCAGTACTTC.

This chain joins TRBV19 and TRBJ2-1; weak D call: TRBD1 (6 bases). The V gene's germline CDR1 is LNHDA and CDR2 SQIVND (reference sequence). The CDR3 has 15 amino acids. The V gene lost 5 bases and the J gene lost 4 bases, with 15 bases spanning the gap. CDR3 loop: CASSRTGQVYNEQFF. CDR3 nucleotides: TGTGCCAGTAGTCGCACAGGGCAGGTGTACAATGAGCAGTTCTTC.

The gene calls are TRBV7-2 and TRBJ2-7; possibly TRBD1 for D (6 bases). The length of the CDR3 is 14 residues. Germline CDR1 SGHTA, CDR2 FQGNSA. Between the trimmed V and J ends, which lost 6 bases and 2 bases, there was a span of 14 bases. CDR3 coding DNA: TGTGCCAGCAGGGACAGAAAGGGACCCTACGAGCAGTACTTC. Its protein is CASRDRKGPYEQYF.

The V call is TRBV20-1, the J call TRBJ2-7; 10 bases map to TRBD1. There are 14 residues in the CDR3. Germline CDR1 and CDR2: DFQATT and SNEGSKA (reference sequence). The ends lost 3 bases at V and 2 bases at J; junction bases unmatched: 4. The CDR3 region has the DNA TGCAGTGCTAGTCCGGGACAGGGGACCTACGAGCAGTACTTC. Translated: CSASPGQGTYEQYF.